The next 23 T cell receptor beta chains were all read from a single sample in a study of PD-L1 blockade in urothelial cancer. Repertoires were generated with immunoSEQ multiplex PCR, while TCRdb's copy carries only in-frame clones and drops some. The table includes tens of thousands of clones, 60% to 80% detected once. The specimen comprised PBMCs, sampled around atezolizumab (anti-PD-L1) treatment. The receptors derive from a man between 65 and 79 years old with urothelial cancer.

This sequence joins TRBV5-1 and TRBJ2-1; perhaps TRBD2 as D (5 bases). The ends were cut back, 0 bases at V and 2 bases at J, with 12 bases in the middle. The CDR3 is 16 residues long. Germline V gives CDR1 SGHRS, CDR2 YFSETQ. The DNA of the CDR3 is TGCGCCAGCAGCTTGGATGCGGGCCGCCCCTACAATGAGCAGTTCTTC. Its translation is CASSLDAGRPYNEQFF.

The chain uses TRBV5-1 and TRBJ1-3; D gene uncertain. CDR3 length: 15 amino acids. Germline CDR1 is SGHRS and CDR2 is YFSETQ. V dropped 0 bases and J dropped 0 bases, with 7 bases sitting between them. The CDR3 sequence is CASSLAGSSGNTIYF. The CDR3 DNA sequence: TGCGCCAGCAGCTTGGCCGGTAGCTCTGGAAACACCATATATTTT.

This rearrangement joins TRBV27 to TRBJ2-3, with 8 bases fitting TRBD2. The V gene end was trimmed by 3 bases and the J gene end by 4 bases; junction bases not matched to a gene: 3. Germline V CDR1 and CDR2: MNHEY, SMNVEV (reference sequence). The CDR3 runs 14 residues. In DNA form, the CDR3 reads TGTGCCAGCAGTTTCGGGGGGGCTCCAGATACGCAGTATTTT. This codes for CASSFGGAPDTQYF.

V and J are TRBV18 and TRBJ1-1; maybe TRBD1 (5 bases). Germline loops: CDR1 KGHSH, CDR2 LQKENI. The CDR3 extends over 13 amino acids. V dropped 4 bases and J dropped 3 bases, with 9 bases sitting between them. CDR3 in DNA: TGTGCCAGCTCACTAGGGGTGGACACTGAAGCTTTCTTT. Translated: CASSLGVDTEAFF.

This clone was observed many times. The V and J genes are TRBV19 and TRBJ1-5; 7 bases align to TRBD1. V gave up 7 bases and J gave up 6 bases; unmatched junction bases: 6. The CDR3 spans 13 residues. Per the germline V gene, CDR1 is LNHDA and CDR2 is SQIVND (reference sequence). CDR3 DNA sequence: TGTGCCAGTAAAGACAGGGTGGGTCAGCCCCAGCATTTT. Protein: CASKDRVGQPQHF.

The J gene is TRBJ2-6, the V gene TRBV2; TRBD1 is a possible D gene (6 bases). The V end lost 2 bases, the J end lost 1 base, and 18 bases lay between the germline ends. Germline-derived CDR1 and CDR2 are SNHLY and FYNNEI. This CDR3 comprises 19 residues. DNA for the CDR3: TGTGCCAGCAGTGAAATCCTCTGGACAGCCACATCTGGGGCCAACGTCCTGACTTTC. Its translation is CASSEILWTATSGANVLTF.

CDR3 region: CASSGLADNEQFF. The CDR3 DNA sequence: TGTGCCAGCTCCGGACTAGCGGACAATGAGCAGTTCTTC. The V and J genes are TRBV9 and TRBJ2-1, with 10 bases matching TRBD2. CDR3 size: 13 residues. The J segment lost 5 bases and the V segment lost 7 bases, leaving 3 bases of the junction unmatched. Germline values: CDR1 SGDLS, CDR2 YYNGEE.

V is TRBV29-1 and J is TRBJ2-2; TRBD2 matches at 14 bases. CDR3 length equals 18 residues. J gave up 0 bases and V 1 base, and 4 bases lay outside the gene matches. In germline, CDR1 is SQVTM, CDR2 ANQGSEA. CDR3 DNA sequence: TGCAGCGTTGAAGCGGGGACTAGCGGGGGCCCGAACACCGGGGAGCTGTTTTTT. Translating gives CSVEAGTSGGPNTGELFF.

The CDR3 protein is CASSPTGSGTEAFF. DNA for the CDR3: TGTGCCAGCAGTCCAACAGGGTCCGGAACTGAAGCTTTCTTT. This chain connects TRBV27 to TRBJ1-1; tentatively, D is TRBD1 (6 bases). From germline, CDR1 is MNHEY and CDR2 SMNVEV (reference sequence). Trimming left V 5 bases short and J 5 bases short, with 15 bases between. This CDR3 comprises 14 residues.

The chain combines TRBV5-4 with TRBJ2-5; D is possibly TRBD1 (6 bases). The CDR3 sequence is 14 residues long. Germline CDR1 SGHNT, CDR2 YYREEE (reference sequence). Trimming pared 5 bases from V and 2 bases from J, leaving 13 bases between. In nucleotides, the CDR3 is TGTGCCAGCAGTTGGACAGCTACTCAAGAGACCCAGTACTTC. Its protein is CASSWTATQETQYF.

To note about this clone: Other DNA sequences in this specimen translate into the identical CDR3. The chain uses TRBV6-6 and TRBJ2-7, with 10 bases matching TRBD1. The CDR3 runs 14 residues. CDR1 MNHNY and CDR2 SVGAGI come from the germline V gene (reference sequence). The J segment lost 6 bases and the V segment lost 6 bases, leaving 8 bases of the junction unmatched. The CDR3 nucleotides read TGTGCCAGCAGCCAAGGACAGGGGGGCGGCGAGCAGTACTTC. This encodes CASSQGQGGGEQYF.

The V call is TRBV27, the J call TRBJ2-4, with a weak D call TRBD2 (6 bases). The CDR3 consists of 13 residues. With 0 bases removed from V and 9 bases from J, the gap between germline ends came to 9 bases. Germline CDR1 reads MNHEY; CDR2 reads SMNVEV (reference sequence). For the CDR3, the DNA is TGTGCCAGCAGTTTATCGTTCGGGGGCATTCAGTACTTC. This translates into CASSLSFGGIQYF.

The chain recombines TRBV20-1 with TRBJ2-7; TRBD1 matches at 10 bases. Germline loops: CDR1 DFQATT, CDR2 SNEGSKA (reference sequence). The CDR3 runs 11 residues. The junction had 2 bases not matched to a gene; V was cut back by 6 bases and J by 6 bases. In DNA, the CDR3 is TGCAGTGCGAGGACAGGGGGCGAGCAGTACTTC. This gives the protein CSARTGGEQYF.

V usage is TRBV21-1 and J usage is TRBJ2-3; TRBD1 was called by the table and not checked on the DNA. TRBV21-1 is a listed pseudogene. This CDR3 has 21 amino acids. CDR3 protein: CASSQPGTGDGLTNYTDTQYF. In DNA form, the CDR3 reads TGTGCCAGCAGCCAACCCGGGACAGGAGACGGTCTCACTAACTACACAGATACGCAGTATTTT.

This chain joins TRBV19 and TRBJ1-1; TRBD1 aligns across 7 bases. Germline V gene sequence: CDR1 LNHDA, CDR2 SQIVND (reference sequence). Trimming took 1 base from V and 4 from J; bases not matched to a gene: 6. The CDR3 loop spans 15 amino acids. This chain's CDR3 is CASSIGQGDITEAFF. CDR3 DNA: TGTGCCAGTAGTATAGGGCAGGGGGATATCACTGAAGCTTTCTTT. The variable domain in full, completed from reference TRBV19 and TRBJ1-1, reads DGGITQSPKYLFRKEGQNVTLSCEQNLNHDAMYWYRQDPGQGLRLIYYSQIVNDFQKGDIAEGYSVSREKKESFPLTVTSAQKNPTAFYLCASSIGQGDITEAFFGQGTRLTVV.

This sequence joins TRBV5-4 and TRBJ1-2, with 7 bases fitting TRBD1. The CDR3 is 17 residues long. V was clipped by 3 bases and J by 1 base; unmatched bases: 12. The germline V gene encodes CDR1 SGHNT and CDR2 YYREEE (reference sequence). CDR3 loop: CASSSSGTAIINYGYTF. The DNA of the CDR3 is TGTGCCAGCAGCTCGTCCGGGACAGCGATAATTAACTATGGCTACACCTTC. Based on the CDR3 plus reference TRBV5-4 and TRBJ1-2, the full variable domain is ETGVTQSPTHLIKTRGQQVTLRCSSQSGHNTVSWYQQALGQGPQFIFQYYREEENGRGNFPPRFSGLQFPNYSSELNVNALELDDSALYLCASSSSGTAIINYGYTFGSGTRLTVV.

The chain links TRBV15 to TRBJ1-4; D possibly corresponds to TRBD1 (5 bases). The germline V gene has CDR1 LNHNV and CDR2 YYDKDF (reference sequence). V lost 5 bases, J lost 4 bases, and 8 bases lay in between. The CDR3 loop spans 13 amino acids. In nucleotides, the CDR3 is TGTGCCACCAGCGTGGGGCTTAATGAAAAACTGTTTTTT. Protein product: CATSVGLNEKLFF.

The chain couples TRBV6-5 to TRBJ1-1; perhaps TRBD1 as D (6 bases). The ends were cut back, 0 bases at V and 8 bases at J, with 16 bases in the middle. There are 15 residues in the CDR3. Germline V gene sequence: CDR1 MNHEY, CDR2 SVGAGI. CDR3 residues: CASSYSSGDIYEAFF. The CDR3 nucleotides read TGTGCCAGCAGTTACTCGAGTGGGGACATTTACGAAGCTTTCTTT.

The rearrangement joins TRBV7-9 to TRBJ2-3; 9 bases are a match to TRBD2. From germline, CDR1 is SEHNR and CDR2 FQNEAQ (reference sequence). The V segment lost 5 bases and the J segment 5 bases; nucleotides outside the gene matches: 8. The CDR3 extends over 15 amino acids. CDR3 in amino acids: CASSVAVAGVDTQYF. The CDR3 DNA reads as TGTGCCAGCAGCGTGGCGGTAGCGGGGGTAGATACGCAGTATTTT.

This clone came up a few times. This chain uses TRBV2 with TRBJ1-5; D is possibly TRBD1 (5 bases). The length of the CDR3 is 14 residues. Trimming left V 6 bases short and J 3 bases short, with 12 bases between. Germline V lookup: CDR1 SNHLY, CDR2 FYNNEI. CDR3 amino acids: CASRAGDFNQPQHF. The CDR3 DNA follows: TGTGCCAGCAGGGCGGGGGACTTCAATCAGCCCCAGCATTTT.

The chain employs TRBV4-2 and TRBJ2-2, with 10 bases fitting TRBD2. The CDR3 has 16 residues. The germline CDR1 and CDR2 sequences are LGHNA and YNFKEQ. The V segment lost 1 base and the J segment 2 bases; nucleotides outside the gene matches: 1. This CDR3 reads CASSQGTSGNTGELFF. CDR3 bases: TGTGCCAGCAGCCAAGGGACTAGCGGTAACACCGGGGAGCTGTTTTTT.

This clone was seen once. V is TRBV5-6 and J is TRBJ1-4; TRBD1 matches at 10 bases. V was pared by 4 bases and J by 8 bases, with 8 bases of the junction left unmatched. The length of the CDR3 is 15 residues. CDR1 and CDR2 (germline): SGHDT, YYEEEE. The CDR3 DNA reads TGTGCCAGCAGCACCCGACAGGGGGCAGGGGAAAAACTGTTTTTT. Amino acids: CASSTRQGAGEKLFF.

About this clone itself: At the DNA level, this CDR3 is encoded by other sequences in the same sample as well. V and J are TRBV5-1 and TRBJ2-1; 10 positions agree with TRBD2. The germline CDR1 and CDR2 sequences are SGHRS and YFSETQ. CDR3 size: 15 residues. V lost 4 bases to trimming and J lost 0 bases; unmatched junction nucleotides: 1. Written as DNA, the CDR3 is TGCGCCAGCAGCCCTAGCGGGAGCTCCTACAATGAGCAGTTCTTC. Residues: CASSPSGSSYNEQFF.